This TCR beta chain was recorded in a study of blood T cell repertoires in COVID-19. Overall study: From the United States, Italy and Spain came samples of acute and convalescent COVID-19. Nucleic acid was either cDNA or gDNA, and it came from T cells, B-cell-depleted T cells, or PBMCs.

Germline V CDR1 and CDR2: LNHDA, SQIVND (reference sequence). J lost 7 bases, V lost 7 bases, and 6 bases had no gene match. CDR3 size: 12 residues. The assay was immunoSEQ multiplex PCR, and TCRdb's table has in-frame clones only and misses some. The table has over 150,000 clones, approximately 80% seen once; the top ten hold roughly 17%. The V gene is TRBV19, the J gene TRBJ1-2, with 7 bases fitting TRBD1. Sequenced material: PBMCs or T cells enriched from blood (not recorded which). This TCR was recovered from a woman in her 50s who had recovered from COVID-19. The CDR3 is CASKEGAVGYTF. CDR3 sequence (DNA): TGTGCCAGTAAAGAGGGGGCGGTTGGCTACACCTTC.